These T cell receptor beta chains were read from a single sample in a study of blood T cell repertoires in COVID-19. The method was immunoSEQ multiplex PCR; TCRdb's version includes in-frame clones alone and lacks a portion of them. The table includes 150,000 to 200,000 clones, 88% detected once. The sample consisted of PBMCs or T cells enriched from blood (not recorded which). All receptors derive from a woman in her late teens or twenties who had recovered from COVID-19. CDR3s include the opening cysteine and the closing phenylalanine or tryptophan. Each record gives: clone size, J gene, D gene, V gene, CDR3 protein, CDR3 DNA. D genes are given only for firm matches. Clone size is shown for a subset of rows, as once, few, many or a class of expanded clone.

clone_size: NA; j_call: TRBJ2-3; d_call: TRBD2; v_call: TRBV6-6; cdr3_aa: CASSYPGTSGLSYF; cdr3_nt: TGTGCCAGCAGCTATCCCGGGACTAGCGGGCTAAGTTATTTT
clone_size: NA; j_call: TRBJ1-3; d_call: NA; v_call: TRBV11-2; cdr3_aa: CASSLVSVTPGNTIYF; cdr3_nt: TGTGCCAGCAGCTTAGTGAGTGTGACTCCTGGAAACACCATATATTTT
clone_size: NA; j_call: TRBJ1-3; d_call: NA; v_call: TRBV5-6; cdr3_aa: CASSLVGRQDTIYF; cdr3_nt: TGTGCCAGCAGCTTGGTTGGCCGCCAGGACACCATATATTTT
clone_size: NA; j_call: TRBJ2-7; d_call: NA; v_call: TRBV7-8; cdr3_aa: CASSQGLLYEQYF; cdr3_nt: TGTGCCAGCAGCCAGGGGCTTCTCTACGAGCAGTACTTC
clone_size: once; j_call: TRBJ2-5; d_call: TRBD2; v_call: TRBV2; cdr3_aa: CASSEETSAQETQYF; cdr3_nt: TGTGCCAGCAGTGAAGAGACTAGCGCCCAAGAGACCCAGTACTTC
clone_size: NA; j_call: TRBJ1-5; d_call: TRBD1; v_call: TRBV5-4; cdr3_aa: CASSADRGASPQHF; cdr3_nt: TGTGCCAGCAGCGCTGACAGGGGGGCTTCGCCCCAGCATTTT
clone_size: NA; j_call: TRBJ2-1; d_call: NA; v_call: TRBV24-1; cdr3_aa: CATSDYGGNSYNEQFF; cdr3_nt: TGTGCCACCAGTGATTATGGAGGGAACTCCTACAATGAGCAGTTCTTC
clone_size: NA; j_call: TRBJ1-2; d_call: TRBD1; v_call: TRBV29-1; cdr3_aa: CSVEERTGQNYGYTF; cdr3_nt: TGCAGCGTTGAGGAGAGGACAGGACAGAACTATGGCTACACCTTC
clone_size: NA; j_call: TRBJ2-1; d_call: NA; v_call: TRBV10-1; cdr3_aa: CATSLREAYNEQFF; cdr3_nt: TGCGCCACCTCCCTCCGCGAGGCCTACAATGAGCAGTTCTTC
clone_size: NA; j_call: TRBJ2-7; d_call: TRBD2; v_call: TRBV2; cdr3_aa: CASNKGGRGYEQYF; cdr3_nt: TGTGCCAGCAATAAGGGCGGGAGGGGGTACGAGCAGTACTTC
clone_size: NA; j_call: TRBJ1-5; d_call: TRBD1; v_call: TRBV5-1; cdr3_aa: CASSSDRANQPQHF; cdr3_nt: TGCGCCAGCAGCTCGGACAGGGCCAATCAGCCCCAGCATTTT
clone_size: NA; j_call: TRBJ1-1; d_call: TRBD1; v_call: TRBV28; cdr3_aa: CASSLWRTGGYTEAFF; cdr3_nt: TGTGCCAGCAGTTTATGGCGGACAGGGGGGTACACTGAAGCTTTCTTT
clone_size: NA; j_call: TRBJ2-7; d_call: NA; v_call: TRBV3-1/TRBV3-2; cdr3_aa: CASSYSYEQYF; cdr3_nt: TGTGCCAGCAGCTACAGCTACGAGCAGTACTTC
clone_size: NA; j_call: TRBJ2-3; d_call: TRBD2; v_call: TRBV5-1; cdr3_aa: CASSPRTSGWTDTQYF; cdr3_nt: TGCGCCAGCAGCCCAAGGACTAGCGGGTGGACAGATACGCAGTATTTT
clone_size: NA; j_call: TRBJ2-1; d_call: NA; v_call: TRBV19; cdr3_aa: CASTPSLLLVSDEQFF; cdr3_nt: TGTGCCAGTACTCCTTCCTTGCTCCTGGTGAGCGATGAGCAGTTCTTC
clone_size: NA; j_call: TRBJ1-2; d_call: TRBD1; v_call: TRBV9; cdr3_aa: CASSDTSTGGLGYGYTF; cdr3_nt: TGTGCCAGCAGCGACACCTCCACAGGGGGCTTGGGCTATGGCTACACCTTC
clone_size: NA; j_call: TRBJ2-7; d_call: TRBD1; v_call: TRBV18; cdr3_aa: CASSPQPGQMTGEQYF; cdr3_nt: TGTGCCAGCTCACCTCAACCGGGACAGATGACTGGGGAGCAGTACTTC
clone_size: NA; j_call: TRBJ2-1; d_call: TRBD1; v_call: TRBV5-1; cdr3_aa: CASSPRETGGGSNEQFF; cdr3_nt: TGCGCCAGCAGCCCACGAGAGACAGGGGGAGGAAGCAATGAGCAGTTCTTC
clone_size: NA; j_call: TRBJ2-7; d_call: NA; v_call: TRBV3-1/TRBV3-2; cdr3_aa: CASSPPTTYEQYF; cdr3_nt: TGTGCCAGCAGCCCCCCCACTACCTACGAGCAGTACTTC
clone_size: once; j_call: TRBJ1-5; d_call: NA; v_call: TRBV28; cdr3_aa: CASSLRGWQPQHF; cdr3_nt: TGTGCCAGCAGTTTAAGGGGCTGGCAGCCCCAGCATTTT
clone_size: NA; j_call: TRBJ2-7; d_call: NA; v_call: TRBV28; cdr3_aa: CASSINPGYEQYF; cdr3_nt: TGTGCCAGCAGTATCAACCCGGGGTACGAGCAGTACTTC
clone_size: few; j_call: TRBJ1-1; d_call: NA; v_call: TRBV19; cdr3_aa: CASSIGVLPTGGAFF; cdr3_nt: TGTGCCAGTAGTATCGGGGTACTGCCCACCGGGGGGGCTTTCTTT
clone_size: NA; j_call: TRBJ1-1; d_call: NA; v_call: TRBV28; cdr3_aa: CASSWALRGNTEAFF; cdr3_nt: TGTGCCAGCAGTTGGGCCCTACGGGGGAACACTGAAGCTTTCTTT
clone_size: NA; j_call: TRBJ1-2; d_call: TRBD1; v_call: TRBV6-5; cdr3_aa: CASSRDRETGYTF; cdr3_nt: TGTGCCAGCAGTCGGGACAGGGAGACAGGCTACACCTTC
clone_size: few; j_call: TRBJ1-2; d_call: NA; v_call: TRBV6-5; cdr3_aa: CASSYSNTRSGGYTF; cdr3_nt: TGTGCCAGCAGTTACTCGAACACCCGGTCAGGGGGCTACACCTTC
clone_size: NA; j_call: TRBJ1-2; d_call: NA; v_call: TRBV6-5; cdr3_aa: CASSPSPGEGYTF; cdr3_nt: TGTGCCAGCAGCCCCAGCCCGGGGGAAGGCTACACCTTC
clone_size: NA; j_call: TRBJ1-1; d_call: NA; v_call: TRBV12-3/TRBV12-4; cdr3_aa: CASTDGPYREAFF; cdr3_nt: TGTGCCAGCACCGACGGACCTTACAGGGAGGCTTTCTTT
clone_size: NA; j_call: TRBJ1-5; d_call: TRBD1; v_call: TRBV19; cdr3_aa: CASGGTGNQPQHF; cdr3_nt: TGTGCCAGTGGGGGGACAGGCAATCAGCCCCAGCATTTT
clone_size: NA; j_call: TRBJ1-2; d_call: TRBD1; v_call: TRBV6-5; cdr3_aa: CASSSSGGEPHGYTF; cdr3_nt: TGTGCCAGCAGTTCTTCAGGGGGCGAACCCCATGGCTACACCTTC
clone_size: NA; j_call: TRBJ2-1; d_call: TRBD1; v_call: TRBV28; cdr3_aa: CASRAGGRSYNEQFF; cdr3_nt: TGTGCCAGCAGGGCAGGGGGCAGATCCTACAATGAGCAGTTCTTC
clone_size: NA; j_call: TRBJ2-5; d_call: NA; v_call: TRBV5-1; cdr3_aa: CASSPSEGARGETQYF; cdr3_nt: TGCGCCAGCAGCCCGTCGGAGGGCGCCAGGGGGGAGACCCAGTACTTC
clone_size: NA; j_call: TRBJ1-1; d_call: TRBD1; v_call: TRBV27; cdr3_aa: CASSFHTGGTEAFF; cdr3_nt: TGTGCCAGCAGTTTTCACACAGGGGGGACTGAAGCTTTCTTT
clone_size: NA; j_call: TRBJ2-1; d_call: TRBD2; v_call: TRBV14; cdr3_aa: CASSQQGGRGNEQFF; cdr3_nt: TGTGCCAGCAGCCAACAGGGCGGGAGGGGCAATGAGCAGTTCTTC
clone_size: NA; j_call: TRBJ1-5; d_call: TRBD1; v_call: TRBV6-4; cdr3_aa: CASSRDRDQPQHF; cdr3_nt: TGTGCCAGCAGTCGGGACAGGGATCAGCCCCAGCATTTT
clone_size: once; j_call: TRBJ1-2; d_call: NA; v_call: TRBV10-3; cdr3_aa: CAISLQGGHGYTF; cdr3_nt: TGTGCCATCAGCCTACAGGGAGGGCATGGCTACACCTTC
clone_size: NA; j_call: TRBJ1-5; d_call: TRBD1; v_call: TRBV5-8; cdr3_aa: CASSPGTVLAQPQHF; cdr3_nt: TGTGCCAGCAGCCCCGGGACAGTGTTAGCTCAGCCCCAGCATTTT
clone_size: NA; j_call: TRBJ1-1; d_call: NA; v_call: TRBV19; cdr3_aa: CASSSGALFTEAFF; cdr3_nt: TGTGCCAGTAGCTCAGGGGCCCTCTTCACTGAAGCTTTCTTT
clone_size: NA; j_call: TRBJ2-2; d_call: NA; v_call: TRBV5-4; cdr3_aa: CASSLGLATGELFF; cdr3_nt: TGTGCCAGCAGCTTGGGCCTAGCTACTGGGGAGCTGTTTTTT
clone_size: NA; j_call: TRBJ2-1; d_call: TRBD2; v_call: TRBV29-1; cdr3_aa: CSVEGSGSVNSYNEQFF; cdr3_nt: TGCAGCGTTGAGGGTAGCGGGAGCGTTAACTCGTACAATGAGCAGTTCTTC
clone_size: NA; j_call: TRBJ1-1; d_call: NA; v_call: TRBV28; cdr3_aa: CASLTLGRAAEAFF; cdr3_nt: TGTGCCAGCCTTACTTTGGGGAGGGCCGCTGAAGCTTTCTTT
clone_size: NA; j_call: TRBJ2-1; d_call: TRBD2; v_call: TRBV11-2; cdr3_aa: CASSFGTSGVNNEQFF; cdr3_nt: TGTGCCAGCAGCTTCGGGACTAGCGGGGTCAACAATGAGCAGTTCTTC
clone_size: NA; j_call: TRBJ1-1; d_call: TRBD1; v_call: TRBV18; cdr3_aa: CASSVETGGNTEAFF; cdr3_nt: TGTGCCAGCTCAGTAGAGACAGGGGGGAACACTGAAGCTTTCTTT
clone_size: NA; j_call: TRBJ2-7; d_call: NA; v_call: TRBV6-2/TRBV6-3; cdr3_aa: CASSLSVPYEQYF; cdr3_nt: TGTGCCAGCAGTCTTAGTGTACCCTACGAGCAGTACTTC
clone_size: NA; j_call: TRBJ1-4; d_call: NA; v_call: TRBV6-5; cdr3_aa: CASSYAGDEKLFF; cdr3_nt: TGTGCCAGCAGTTACGCCGGGGATGAAAAACTGTTTTTT
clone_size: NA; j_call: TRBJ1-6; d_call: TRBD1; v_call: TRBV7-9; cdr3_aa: CASSPSGQNNSPLHF; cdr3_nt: TGTGCCAGCAGCCCGTCGGGACAGAATAATTCACCCCTCCACTTT
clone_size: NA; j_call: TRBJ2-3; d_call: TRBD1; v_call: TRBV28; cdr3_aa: CASSWQTGATDTQYF; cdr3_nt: TGTGCCAGCAGTTGGCAGACAGGGGCCACAGATACGCAGTATTTT
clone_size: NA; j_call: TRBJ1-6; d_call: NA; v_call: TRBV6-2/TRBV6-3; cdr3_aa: CASSYGGLNSPLHF; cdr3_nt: TGTGCCAGCAGTTACGGAGGACTCAATTCACCCCTCCACTTT
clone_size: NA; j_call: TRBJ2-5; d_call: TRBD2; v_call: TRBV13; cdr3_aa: CASSRNKAGGRQETQYF; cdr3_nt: TGTGCCAGCAGCCGGAATAAAGCGGGGGGTAGGCAAGAGACCCAGTACTTC
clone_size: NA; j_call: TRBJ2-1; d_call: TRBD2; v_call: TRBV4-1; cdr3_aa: CASSQRTSGWVEQFF; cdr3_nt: TGCGCCAGCAGCCAGAGGACTAGCGGGTGGGTTGAGCAGTTCTTC
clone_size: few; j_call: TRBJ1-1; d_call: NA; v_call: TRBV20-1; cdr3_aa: CSAQHRTEAFF; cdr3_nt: TGCAGTGCTCAACACCGCACTGAAGCTTTCTTT
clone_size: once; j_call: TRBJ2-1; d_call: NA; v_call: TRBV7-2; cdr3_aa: CASSFRMGEQFF; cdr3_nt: TGTGCCAGCAGCTTCAGGATGGGTGAGCAGTTCTTC
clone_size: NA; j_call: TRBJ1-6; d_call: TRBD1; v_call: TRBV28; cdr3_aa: CASTPWGQGAPIYNSPLHF; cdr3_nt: TGTGCCAGCACCCCCTGGGGACAGGGGGCTCCCATCTATAATTCACCCCTCCACTTT
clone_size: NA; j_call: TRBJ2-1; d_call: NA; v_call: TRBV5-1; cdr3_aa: CASSLVHGDEQFF; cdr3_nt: TGCGCCAGCAGCTTGGTACACGGGGATGAGCAGTTCTTC
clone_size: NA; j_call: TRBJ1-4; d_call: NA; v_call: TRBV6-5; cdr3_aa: CASRFEGDNEKLFF; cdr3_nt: TGTGCCAGCAGATTCGAGGGCGATAATGAAAAACTGTTTTTT
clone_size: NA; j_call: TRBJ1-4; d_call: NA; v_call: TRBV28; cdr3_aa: CASSEQGPNEKLFF; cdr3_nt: TGTGCCAGCAGTGAACAGGGCCCTAATGAAAAACTGTTTTTT
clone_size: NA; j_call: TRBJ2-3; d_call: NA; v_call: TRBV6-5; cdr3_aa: CASRAGPTGTDTQYF; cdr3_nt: TGTGCCAGCAGGGCAGGGCCCACCGGCACAGATACGCAGTATTTT
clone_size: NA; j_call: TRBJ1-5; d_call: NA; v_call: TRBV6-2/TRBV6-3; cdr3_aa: CASSSPRSGGLNQPQHF; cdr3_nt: TGTGCCAGCAGCTCTCCCCGATCCGGCGGGTTGAATCAGCCCCAGCATTTT
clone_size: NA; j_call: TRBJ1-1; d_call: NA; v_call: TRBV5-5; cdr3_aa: CASSLMDSTYYTEAFF; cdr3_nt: TGTGCCAGCAGCCTGATGGACAGCACCTACTACACTGAAGCTTTCTTT
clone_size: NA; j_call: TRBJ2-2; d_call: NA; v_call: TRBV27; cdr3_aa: CASRLAGNTGELFF; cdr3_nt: TGTGCCAGCAGGCTTGCAGGCAACACCGGGGAGCTGTTTTTT